A few counts support the clone carrying this TCR beta chain. Its cognate antigen is unknown. The source of the sample is a study of identical twins. Study findings and constraints: Cross-sectional statistics, not tracking of the same donors, supported the conclusions. Insertion counts were lower in abundant cord blood beta clonotypes, a trend that memory repertoires did not show. When twins shared out-of-frame alpha sequences, those sequences had excess low generation probability.

This CDR3 contains 14 residues. Germline CDR1 and CDR2: SQVTM and ANQGSEA. V gave up 7 bases and J gave up 2 bases, with 15 bases separating them. MiXCR was run by TCRdb on the 5' RACE reads, yielding one entry per CDR3 protein. The data contain 250,000 to 350,000 distinct CDR3 sequences, around 9.7% of them seen just once; the ten biggest clones take up 6% to 8.5%. The same data also went into a second study, on yellow fever vaccine responses in identical twins. From that report: Each twin's T cell response to the vaccine was reported to look partly convergent and partly personalized.

Material for sequencing was CD8+ T cells sorted from blood. This TCR was recovered from a woman between 18 and 29 years old in good health. The rearrangement uses TRBV29-1 and TRBJ2-1, with a weak D call TRBD2 (6 bases). CDR3 DNA sequence: TGCAGCGGCATCCGACTAGGGGCCTACAATGAGCAGTTCTTC. Amino acid sequence: CSGIRLGAYNEQFF.